Listed below are T cell receptor beta chains from one sample, sequenced in a study of shared clonotypes between healthy human individuals. Profiled with immunoSEQ multiplex PCR; TCRdb holds only in-frame clones, not every one. The table lists more than 2 million clones, 90% to 95% of them singletons. The sequenced sample was naive CD4+ T cells sorted from blood. Receptor source: a man younger than 35 in good health. Each CDR3 is given with its conserved first and last residue. The D gene is left open where the match is weak. The size field is filled for only some rows; it gives once, few, many or a size class.

J gene: TRBJ1-4
D gene: TRBD1
clone size: -
V gene: TRBV28
CDR3 DNA: TGTGCCAGCACCAATGGACAGGGGGATGAAAAACTGTTTTTT
CDR3 protein: CASTNGQGDEKLFF

J gene: TRBJ1-1
D gene: -
clone size: -
V gene: TRBV10-3
CDR3 DNA: TGTGCCATCAAATCCCGCAGCGGGACTGAAGCTTTCTTT
CDR3 protein: CAIKSRSGTEAFF

J gene: TRBJ1-1
D gene: -
clone size: -
V gene: TRBV2
CDR3 DNA: TGTGCCAGCAGTGATGAGGCGGGGAACACTGAAGCTTTCTTT
CDR3 protein: CASSDEAGNTEAFF

J gene: TRBJ2-2
D gene: -
clone size: -
V gene: TRBV7-9
CDR3 DNA: TGTGCCAGCAGCTTAGATTCTTCCGGGGAGCTGTTTTTT
CDR3 protein: CASSLDSSGELFF

J gene: TRBJ1-3
D gene: -
clone size: -
V gene: TRBV6-5
CDR3 DNA: TGTGCCAGCAGGCCCCGGGCGATCTCTGGAAACACCATATATTTT
CDR3 protein: CASRPRAISGNTIYF

J gene: TRBJ1-1
D gene: -
clone size: -
V gene: TRBV6-1
CDR3 DNA: TGTGCCAGCAGACGGGGGGGGACTGAAGCTTTCTTT
CDR3 protein: CASRRGGTEAFF

J gene: TRBJ1-2
D gene: -
clone size: -
V gene: TRBV7-9
CDR3 DNA: TGTGCCAGCAGCGTTGTTCGGGCGAACTATGGCTACACCTTC
CDR3 protein: CASSVVRANYGYTF

J gene: TRBJ1-5
D gene: TRBD1
clone size: -
V gene: TRBV2
CDR3 DNA: TGTGCCAGCAGTGATGGTCGGACAGGGGAGGGCAATCAGCCCCAGCATTTT
CDR3 protein: CASSDGRTGEGNQPQHF

J gene: TRBJ1-4
D gene: TRBD1
clone size: -
V gene: TRBV4-2
CDR3 DNA: TGTGCCAGCAGCCAAGGGGACAGGGGGCTGGAAAAACTGTTTTTT
CDR3 protein: CASSQGDRGLEKLFF

J gene: TRBJ1-1
D gene: -
clone size: once
V gene: TRBV5-1
CDR3 DNA: TGCGCCAGCAGCCCGAGGAGGGTTAGGTACACTGAAGCTTTCTTT
CDR3 protein: CASSPRRVRYTEAFF

J gene: TRBJ2-2
D gene: -
clone size: -
V gene: TRBV6-5
CDR3 DNA: TGTGCCAGCATGTGGGGGAGGAACACCGGGGAGCTGTTTTTT
CDR3 protein: CASMWGRNTGELFF

J gene: TRBJ2-7
D gene: TRBD1
clone size: -
V gene: TRBV7-8
CDR3 DNA: TGTGCCAGCAGCCGGCGGACAGGGGTTTACGAGCAGTACTTC
CDR3 protein: CASSRRTGVYEQYF

J gene: TRBJ2-2
D gene: -
clone size: -
V gene: TRBV5-6
CDR3 DNA: TGTGCCAGCAGCAGCACCGGGGAGCTGTTTTTT
CDR3 protein: CASSSTGELFF

J gene: TRBJ2-7
D gene: TRBD1
clone size: -
V gene: TRBV7-9
CDR3 DNA: TGTGCCAGCAGCCGGACAGGACTCGCCTACGAGCAGTACTTC
CDR3 protein: CASSRTGLAYEQYF

J gene: TRBJ1-1
D gene: -
clone size: -
V gene: TRBV6-5
CDR3 DNA: TGTGCCAGCATCCCTATCAATGGAGGTACTGAAGCTTTCTTT
CDR3 protein: CASIPINGGTEAFF

J gene: TRBJ2-1
D gene: -
clone size: -
V gene: TRBV7-2
CDR3 DNA: TGTGCCAGCAGCTTAAGCCTAGCCTATGAGCAGTTCTTC
CDR3 protein: CASSLSLAYEQFF

J gene: TRBJ1-4
D gene: TRBD1
clone size: -
V gene: TRBV7-9
CDR3 DNA: TGTGCCAGCAGCCAGGGACAGGGAGGTGAAAAACTGTTTTTT
CDR3 protein: CASSQGQGGEKLFF

J gene: TRBJ2-7
D gene: -
clone size: once
V gene: TRBV5-1
CDR3 DNA: TGCGCCAGCAGATCGGGACACGCAACCCACGAGCAGTACTTC
CDR3 protein: CASRSGHATHEQYF

J gene: TRBJ2-7
D gene: -
clone size: -
V gene: TRBV10-3
CDR3 DNA: TGTGCCATCAGTGCAGCGGAGCCTTACGAGCAGTACTTC
CDR3 protein: CAISAAEPYEQYF

J gene: TRBJ2-1
D gene: -
clone size: -
V gene: TRBV7-2
CDR3 DNA: TGTGCCAGCAGCTTCGCAGGGCATATTGATCCCAATGAGCAGTTCTTC
CDR3 protein: CASSFAGHIDPNEQFF

J gene: TRBJ1-5
D gene: -
clone size: -
V gene: TRBV15
CDR3 DNA: TGTGCCACCAGCAGAGAACTGGCAGGCAATCAGCCCCAGCATTTT
CDR3 protein: CATSRELAGNQPQHF

J gene: TRBJ1-2
D gene: TRBD1
clone size: -
V gene: TRBV10-3
CDR3 DNA: TGTGCCATCAGTGGGGGACAGGGGGCTTATGGCTACACCTTC
CDR3 protein: CAISGGQGAYGYTF

J gene: TRBJ1-4
D gene: TRBD1
clone size: once
V gene: TRBV5-1
CDR3 DNA: TGCGCCAGCAGCTTGGAGGGACAGGGAGGAAAACTGTTTTTT
CDR3 protein: CASSLEGQGGKLFF

J gene: TRBJ2-1
D gene: TRBD1
clone size: once
V gene: TRBV9
CDR3 DNA: TGTGCCAGCAGCGTGGGAGGGGACAGGGGTTGGGATGAGCAGTTCTTC
CDR3 protein: CASSVGGDRGWDEQFF

J gene: TRBJ2-7
D gene: -
clone size: -
V gene: TRBV4-1
CDR3 DNA: TGCGCCAGCAGCCAAGCTGGGACTTACTCCTACGAGCAGTACTTC
CDR3 protein: CASSQAGTYSYEQYF

J gene: TRBJ1-2
D gene: TRBD1
clone size: once
V gene: TRBV5-4
CDR3 DNA: TGTGCCAGCAGCGGGGGACAGGGGTTCGACTATGGCTACACCTTC
CDR3 protein: CASSGGQGFDYGYTF

J gene: TRBJ2-7
D gene: -
clone size: -
V gene: TRBV5-4
CDR3 DNA: TGTGCCAGCAGCTTGGGACATGCCTACGAGCAGTACTTC
CDR3 protein: CASSLGHAYEQYF

J gene: TRBJ2-3
D gene: -
clone size: -
V gene: TRBV7-9
CDR3 DNA: TGTGCCAGCTCCCCTCCCCCTGGCATGAGCACAGATACGCAGTATTTT
CDR3 protein: CASSPPPGMSTDTQYF

J gene: TRBJ1-2
D gene: -
clone size: -
V gene: TRBV6-5
CDR3 DNA: TGTGCCAGCAGCCGGGGGACCGTTTCCAACTATGGCTACACCTTC
CDR3 protein: CASSRGTVSNYGYTF

J gene: TRBJ2-1
D gene: TRBD2
clone size: -
V gene: TRBV6-4
CDR3 DNA: TGTGCCAGCACCATAAAAGATCTGGCGGGAGTTGTGTGGCAGCAGTTCTTC
CDR3 protein: CASTIKDLAGVVWQQFF

J gene: TRBJ1-1
D gene: -
clone size: -
V gene: TRBV5-4
CDR3 DNA: TGTGCCAGCAGCTTGGGCGGGGATATTAACACTGAAGCTTTCTTT
CDR3 protein: CASSLGGDINTEAFF

J gene: TRBJ1-2
D gene: TRBD1
clone size: -
V gene: TRBV4-1
CDR3 DNA: TGCGCCAGCAGCCAAGACGGGCCGTTAGGGGGACAGGGGAAGAGGTTTAGGTATGGCTACACCTTC
CDR3 protein: CASSQDGPLGGQGKRFRYGYTF

J gene: TRBJ2-3
D gene: TRBD2
clone size: once
V gene: TRBV7-2
CDR3 DNA: TGTGCCAGCAGCTTACGGACTAGCGGGAGGGCAGATACGCAGTATTTT
CDR3 protein: CASSLRTSGRADTQYF

J gene: TRBJ2-1
D gene: -
clone size: once
V gene: TRBV7-2
CDR3 DNA: TGTGCCAGCAGCCCGGCCACATACAATGAGCAGTTCTTC
CDR3 protein: CASSPATYNEQFF

J gene: TRBJ1-3
D gene: TRBD1
clone size: -
V gene: TRBV2
CDR3 DNA: TGTGCCAGCAGTGAAGTTTCGACAGGGCCTGGAAACACCATATATTTT
CDR3 protein: CASSEVSTGPGNTIYF

J gene: TRBJ2-2
D gene: TRBD1
clone size: -
V gene: TRBV2
CDR3 DNA: TGTGCCAGCAGTCGACAGGGGTCCGGGGAGCTGTTTTTT
CDR3 protein: CASSRQGSGELFF

J gene: TRBJ2-5
D gene: TRBD1
clone size: -
V gene: TRBV5-4
CDR3 DNA: TGTGCCAGCAGCTTGGACAGGGGCCAAGAGACCCAGTACTTC
CDR3 protein: CASSLDRGQETQYF

J gene: TRBJ1-1
D gene: -
clone size: -
V gene: TRBV11-2
CDR3 DNA: TGTGCCAGCAGCCCCGGGGCGGGACTCGAGGCCGGCGCTTTCTTT
CDR3 protein: CASSPGAGLEAGAFF

J gene: TRBJ1-6
D gene: -
clone size: -
V gene: TRBV27
CDR3 DNA: TGTGCCTCGCGGGGCGACTCCTATAATTCACCCCTCCACTTT
CDR3 protein: CASRGDSYNSPLHF

J gene: TRBJ1-2
D gene: TRBD1
clone size: -
V gene: TRBV27
CDR3 DNA: TGTGCCAGCAGTCCACGGACAGGGGGAAACTATGGCTACACCTTC
CDR3 protein: CASSPRTGGNYGYTF

J gene: TRBJ2-5
D gene: -
clone size: -
V gene: TRBV4-3
CDR3 DNA: TGCGCCAGCAGCCAAGATCAGACTACTCGACAGACCCAGTACTTC
CDR3 protein: CASSQDQTTRQTQYF

J gene: TRBJ2-2
D gene: -
clone size: -
V gene: TRBV9
CDR3 DNA: TGTGCCAGCAGCGGACAGGTCACCGGGGAGCTGTTTTTT
CDR3 protein: CASSGQVTGELFF

J gene: TRBJ1-2
D gene: -
clone size: -
V gene: TRBV5-8
CDR3 DNA: TGTGCCAGCAGCTTGGTGCAGGGCGGGGGTGGCTACACCTTC
CDR3 protein: CASSLVQGGGGYTF

J gene: TRBJ2-5
D gene: -
clone size: -
V gene: TRBV25-1
CDR3 DNA: TGTGCCAGCAGTGCCTACTCCCTGCTGTACTTC
CDR3 protein: CASSAYSLLYF

J gene: TRBJ1-6
D gene: -
clone size: once
V gene: TRBV6-1
CDR3 DNA: TGTGCCAGCAGTGAAGCGGTTGGGTCACCCCTCCACTTT
CDR3 protein: CASSEAVGSPLHF

J gene: TRBJ1-5
D gene: -
clone size: -
V gene: TRBV10-1
CDR3 DNA: TGCGCCAGCAGCCTAACAGGGTCCCAGCCCCAGCATTTT
CDR3 protein: CASSLTGSQPQHF